The entry below describes one T cell receptor beta chain. Its antigen has not been determined. No base quality information exists; no much larger clone differs at one position. TCR beta CDR3 regions were amplified from RNA transcripts. The first round of RT-PCR for the TCR CDR3 was performed with the HTBI primer set and the Qiagen OneStep RT-PCR kit. The libraries were constructed in a second round of multiplex PCR and then size-selected and purified. Sequencing of the libraries was done on an Illumina HiSeq2000 using paired-end 100 bp reads. Under the source paper's analysis protocol: SOAPnuke was used to process the raw data, with reads discarded if the reads contained adapters or uncalled bases, had a mean Phred below 15, or lacked an exact constant-primer or identifier match. High-quality paired reads were merged using COPE v1.2.5, and each unique nucleotide sequence was defined as a clonotype. MiTCR v1.1 was used to align clonotypes to the IMGT TRBV, TRBD and TRBJ reference segments. The analysis included only V-J combinations with a frequency above 0.0001, which together covered more than 98% of the repertoires. The TCS score was defined as F50 (clonal expansion) divided by E x V (chaos), with BLOSUM62-based TCRdist calculated between CDR3 peptides within each V-J. Welch's t-statistics and random forest reduced several hundred V-J features to under 15, which were used in a naive Bayes classifier (R e1071). TCRdb handled the public reads itself, with Q25 trimming in fastp and clone calling in MiXCR, and kept productive beta chains. CDR3 protein duplicates are merged, each entry listing the most common genes and DNA. The authors' filters were not applied to this entry. Within this sample are about 640,000 distinct CDR3 sequences, with 20% of them counted one time only. The ten largest clones represent roughly 30% of the sample.

These data are taken from a study of T cells in Graves' hyperthyroidism and ophthalmopathy (dated by TCRdb to about 2019). Describing the broader study: Peripheral blood was sampled at the time of initial diagnosis, prior to any treatment. Thyroid tissue and blood T-cell repertoires from six Graves' hyperthyroidism patients were also compared in the study. TCR V-J signatures able to tell the groups apart were searched for in a discovery cohort of 90 to 100 patients, of whom more than 40 had Graves' ophthalmopathy and 55 to 65 had stable Graves' hyperthyroidism. After sampling, hyperthyroidism patients received methimazole starting at 30 mg daily, and ophthalmopathy patients received high-dose intravenous methylprednisolone. Whether ophthalmopathy could be predicted prospectively was tested in an independent validation cohort made up of about 20 hyperthyroidism patients plus 17 patients who later progressed to ophthalmopathy. The paper reports TCR Vbeta CDR3 sequencing of approximately 140 peripheral blood samples: 43 ophthalmopathy, fewer than 80 hyperthyroidism and around 17 progressor patients. For training and testing, the roughly 97 patients in the discovery cohort were randomly divided in a 7:3 ratio.

V was cut back by 6 bases and J by 2 bases, leaving a gap of 13 bases between them. CDR1 and CDR2, per the germline V gene (reference sequence), are MNHEY and SMNVEV. Its CDR3 holds 14 amino acids, cysteine through phenylalanine. CDR3 DNA is the only sequence kept; it has 42 bases, read in frame from the first base. Study-wide conclusions, independent of this receptor: In validation, the model predicted progression to ophthalmopathy a median of roughly 6.5 months before onset, with approximately 71% sensitivity and roughly 77% specificity. A model built on a 13 V-J signature distinguished ophthalmopathy from stable hyperthyroidism, reaching approximately 89% sensitivity and approximately 83% specificity in cross-validation and 80%/75% in testing. Sample size was not statistically predetermined, and investigators were not blinded to group allocation. Blood samples also contained most of the expanded thyroid clonotypes (frequency above 0.001), which suggests that blood repertoires may reflect thyroid immune responses.

In the ophthalmopathy patients, disease was moderately to severely active, with a Clinical Activity Score of 3 or more, a NOSPECS grade of 4 or more, and a duration of less than 3 months. Patients with uncontrolled infections, other autoimmune diseases, pregnancy or lactation were excluded. Diagnoses were established on the basis of clinical symptoms, serum thyroxine and TRAb, thyroid ultrasound, and orbital computed tomography. Ficoll-Paque density gradient centrifugation was used to isolate PBMCs from about 10 ml of fresh peripheral blood. Trizol reagent was used to extract total RNA, and RNA quality was then checked on an Agilent 2100 Bioanalyzer.

Here the chain combines TRBV27 and TRBJ2-5, with no reliable assignment of the D segment. This TCR came from a man younger than 40 with Graves' ophthalmopathy. Sample: blood. The CDR3 corresponds to CASRGAGSQETQYF. The DNA sequence is given as TGTGCCAGCAGAGGAGCCGGGTCGCAAGAGACCCAGTACTTC.